This is a list of T cell receptor beta chains from one sample in a study of shared clonotypes between healthy human individuals. Assay: immunoSEQ multiplex PCR; the TCRdb copy retains only in-frame clones and omits some. The sample has about 2,100,000 clones; approximately 94% are singletons. Sequenced: naive CD8+ T cells from PBMCs. The receptors stem from a man between 18 and 35 years old in good health. Some clones in this sample may be carry-over from other donors' samples. CDR3s include the opening cysteine and the closing phenylalanine or tryptophan. D genes are given only for firm matches. Expanded clones get a size class; other rows say once, few or many, or leave the size out.

j_call clone_size d_call v_call cdr3_aa cdr3_nt
TRBJ2-1 NA NA TRBV7-9 CASSLVLREQFF TGTGCCAGCAGCTTAGTATTACGGGAACAGTTCTTC
TRBJ2-5 NA TRBD1 TRBV7-9 CASSPRQGNKEETQYF TGTGCCAGCAGCCCAAGACAGGGGAATAAAGAAGAGACCCAGTACTTC
TRBJ2-5 once TRBD2 TRBV10-3 CAISELSGRRGEETQYF TGTGCCATCAGTGAGTTAAGCGGGAGGCGGGGAGAAGAGACCCAGTACTTC
TRBJ2-1 NA NA TRBV5-5 CASSPFSERSSYNEQFF TGTGCCAGCAGCCCATTCTCGGAGAGGAGCTCCTACAATGAGCAGTTCTTC
TRBJ2-7 NA TRBD1 TRBV6-1 CALRDSHSYEQYF TGTGCCTTAAGGGACAGTCACTCCTACGAGCAGTACTTC
TRBJ2-7 once NA TRBV6-5 CASSYSSPSYEQYF TGTGCCAGCAGTTACTCCTCTCCGTCCTACGAGCAGTACTTC
TRBJ2-1 once TRBD2 TRBV9 CASSVDNVQRPREGPYNEQFF TGTGCCAGCAGCGTTGACAACGTTCAAAGGCCCCGGGAGGGCCCCTACAATGAGCAGTTCTTC
TRBJ2-1 NA NA TRBV14 CASSPRDYNEQFF TGTGCCAGCAGCCCCCGGGATTACAATGAGCAGTTCTTC
TRBJ2-1 NA TRBD2 TRBV7-8 CASSLARSSGDEEQFF TGTGCCAGCAGCTTAGCGCGGTCTAGCGGGGACGAAGAGCAGTTCTTC
TRBJ1-2 NA TRBD1 TRBV9 CASSDPTGQDTAYGYTF TGTGCCAGCAGCGACCCTACGGGACAGGATACCGCCTATGGCTACACCTTC
TRBJ1-1 NA NA TRBV9 CASSPAASANTEAFF TGTGCCAGCAGCCCCGCCGCGTCAGCGAACACTGAAGCTTTCTTT
TRBJ2-7 NA NA TRBV19 CASSNRGPRTYEQYF TGTGCCAGTAGCAACCGGGGACCCAGAACCTACGAGCAGTACTTC
TRBJ2-3 NA NA TRBV7-3 CASSLIRVGDTQYF TGTGCCAGCAGCTTAATCAGGGTGGGAGATACGCAGTATTTT
TRBJ2-1 NA TRBD2 TRBV7-6 CASSRLAVESNEQFF TGTGCCAGCAGCCGACTAGCGGTAGAGAGCAATGAGCAGTTCTTC
TRBJ1-1 NA NA TRBV9 CASSVGAGRNTEAFF TGTGCCAGCAGCGTAGGGGCAGGGAGGAACACTGAAGCTTTCTTT
TRBJ2-6 NA NA TRBV7-2 CASSLYQGTHSSGANVLTF TGTGCCAGCAGCTTATACCAGGGAACCCACAGCTCTGGGGCCAACGTCCTGACTTTC
TRBJ1-2 NA NA TRBV19 CASSIIPSDVGYTF TGTGCCAGTAGTATTATCCCCTCGGATGTTGGCTACACCTTC
TRBJ2-4 NA NA TRBV5-8 CASSPRGMDIQYF TGTGCCAGCAGCCCTAGGGGGATGGACATTCAGTACTTC
TRBJ2-7 NA TRBD1 TRBV11-2 CASSLAPTGGRYEQYF TGTGCCAGCAGCTTAGCGCCGACAGGGGGCCGGTACGAGCAGTACTTC
TRBJ2-1 NA NA TRBV4-1 CASSQVWSGGNEQFF TGCGCCAGCAGCCAAGTGTGGAGTGGGGGCAATGAGCAGTTCTTC
TRBJ1-1 NA TRBD1 TRBV28 CASSLVAGGNTEAFF TGTGCCAGCAGTTTGGTGGCAGGGGGGAACACTGAAGCTTTCTTT
TRBJ2-7 NA NA TRBV4-2 CASSWGGSYEQYF TGTGCCAGCAGCTGGGGCGGCTCCTACGAGCAGTACTTC
TRBJ2-1 NA TRBD2 TRBV11-2 CASSLLWRARVAGHNEQFF TGTGCCAGCAGCTTATTGTGGAGGGCGAGAGTAGCGGGTCACAATGAGCAGTTCTTC
TRBJ2-2 NA NA TRBV19 CASSRGQGSFTGELFF TGTGCCAGTAGCCGTGGCCAGGGTTCGTTCACCGGGGAGCTGTTTTTT
TRBJ1-3 NA NA TRBV10-3 CAISESGRSANTIYF TGTGCCATCAGTGAGTCGGGTAGAAGCGCAAACACCATATATTTT
TRBJ2-1 NA NA TRBV6-6 CASSYSKRTRGNEQFF TGTGCCAGCAGTTACTCGAAGCGTACAAGAGGCAATGAGCAGTTCTTC
TRBJ2-1 NA NA TRBV5-6 CASSLASPHEQFF TGTGCCAGCAGCTTGGCTTCCCCCCATGAGCAGTTCTTC
TRBJ2-1 NA TRBD2 TRBV7-9 CASSLRTSGRSNEQFF TGTGCCAGCAGCTTAAGAACTAGCGGGAGATCGAATGAGCAGTTCTTC
TRBJ2-3 NA NA TRBV9 CASSATDTQYF TGTGCCAGCAGCGCGACAGATACGCAGTATTTT
TRBJ1-4 NA TRBD1 TRBV28 CASRLTGEVEKLFF TGTGCCAGCAGATTGACAGGGGAAGTTGAAAAACTGTTTTTT
TRBJ2-1 NA NA TRBV29-1 CTARPGGTYNEQFF TGCACCGCTCGTCCGGGCGGGACCTACAATGAGCAGTTCTTC
TRBJ1-5 NA NA TRBV10-3 CAISESLVSSNQPQHF TGTGCCATCAGTGAGTCGTTGGTGTCGAGCAATCAGCCCCAGCATTTT
TRBJ2-7 NA NA TRBV7-9 CASSAWNVQTTYEQYF TGTGCCAGCAGCGCCTGGAACGTCCAGACCACCTACGAGCAGTACTTC
TRBJ1-2 NA NA TRBV5-1 CASSLAGFGYTF TGCGCCAGCAGCCTGGCCGGATTCGGCTACACCTTC
TRBJ2-1 NA NA TRBV7-9 CASSFLGNEQFF TGTGCCAGCAGCTTTTTGGGGAATGAGCAGTTCTTC
TRBJ2-6 NA TRBD1 TRBV27 CASSFRGPGANVLTF TGTGCCAGCAGTTTCAGGGGGCCTGGGGCCAACGTCCTGACTTTC
TRBJ2-1 NA NA TRBV11-3 CASSSEGGSYNEQFF TGTGCCAGCAGCTCCGAGGGGGGGTCCTACAATGAGCAGTTCTTC
TRBJ1-2 NA NA TRBV6-5 CASSPLPEGGRGYTF TGTGCCAGCAGCCCACTCCCCGAAGGAGGTCGGGGCTACACCTTC
TRBJ1-1 NA TRBD1 TRBV9 CASSVARTGGTEAFF TGTGCCAGCAGCGTAGCTAGGACAGGGGGCACTGAAGCTTTCTTT
TRBJ2-7 NA NA TRBV19 CASSHQLSYEQYF TGTGCCAGTAGTCATCAACTCTCCTACGAGCAGTACTTC
TRBJ2-2 NA TRBD2 TRBV27 CASSFLGSGHPGELFF TGTGCCAGCAGTTTCTTGGGTAGCGGGCATCCCGGGGAGCTGTTTTTT
TRBJ2-1 NA NA TRBV7-9 CASSLGSPLGNEQFF TGTGCCAGCAGCTTAGGGTCCCCCCTTGGGAATGAGCAGTTCTTC
TRBJ2-2 NA TRBD2 TRBV14 CASSQEIGPGGPTGELFF TGTGCCAGCAGCCAAGAGATAGGTCCGGGAGGGCCAACCGGGGAGCTGTTTTTT
TRBJ2-2 NA NA TRBV7-9 CASSLAVGEGRELFF TGTGCCAGCAGCTTAGCGGTGGGGGAAGGTCGGGAGCTGTTTTTT
TRBJ1-2 NA NA TRBV5-1 CASSPDKNGYTF TGCGCCAGCAGCCCCGACAAGAATGGCTACACCTTC
TRBJ1-5 NA NA TRBV5-6 CASSPGAGQPQHF TGTGCCAGCAGCCCCGGCGCCGGTCAGCCCCAGCATTTT
TRBJ1-2 NA NA TRBV28 CASSQRRTVGDNYGYTF TGTGCCAGCAGTCAAAGGAGGACAGTAGGGGATAACTATGGCTACACCTTC
TRBJ1-5 NA NA TRBV10-1 CASSDGGRSNQPQHF TGCGCCAGCAGTGATGGGGGGCGAAGCAATCAGCCCCAGCATTTT
TRBJ2-1 NA NA TRBV14 CASSQDRRLSSYNEQFF TGTGCCAGCAGCCAAGATCGGAGGTTAAGCTCCTACAATGAGCAGTTCTTC
TRBJ2-5 NA TRBD2 TRBV5-6 CASSREGLAEFAETQYF TGTGCCAGCAGCAGGGAAGGACTAGCGGAGTTCGCGGAGACCCAGTACTTC
TRBJ1-2 NA TRBD1 TRBV19 CASSTIPRRGRYYGYTF TGTGCCAGTAGTACGATCCCGCGGAGGGGGCGATACTATGGCTACACCTTC
TRBJ2-3 NA NA TRBV28 CASSFWGTVADTQYF TGTGCCAGCAGTTTTTGGGGGACGGTGGCAGATACGCAGTATTTT
TRBJ2-1 NA TRBD2 TRBV11-2 CASSLALIAGGSYNEQFF TGTGCCAGCAGCTTAGCATTGATAGCGGGGGGCTCCTACAATGAGCAGTTCTTC
TRBJ2-5 once NA TRBV28 CASSFIGSGETQYF TGTGCCAGCAGTTTTATAGGATCGGGAGAGACCCAGTACTTC